Each of the 25 T cell receptor beta chains below was sequenced from the same sample in a study of T cell responses to AZD1222 COVID-19 vaccine. The method was immunoSEQ multiplex PCR; TCRdb's version includes in-frame clones alone and lacks a portion of them. Among fewer than 180,000 clones listed, 75% to 95% were seen once. The starting material was peripheral blood, obtained 28 days after the second AZD1222 dose. The receptors were sampled from an adult who received the AZD1222 COVID-19 vaccine.

The count of this clone is one. The V call is TRBV6-4, the J call TRBJ2-5; 10 nucleotides match TRBD2. Germline trimming cut 5 bases from V and 5 bases from J; bases unmatched to any gene: 8. Germline V lookup: CDR1 MRHNA, CDR2 SNTAGT. The CDR3 runs to 15 residues. CDR3 region: CASSPGLARRETQYF. CDR3 sequence (DNA): TGTGCCAGCAGTCCGGGACTAGCGCGAAGGGAGACCCAGTACTTC.

CDR3 in DNA: TGCAGCGTACTAGGGGACAGGGTATACGAGCAGTACTTC. It yields the protein CSVLGDRVYEQYF. This chain joins TRBV29-1 and TRBJ2-7; the match to TRBD1 covers 9 bases. The CDR3 contains 13 residues. CDR1 and CDR2 (germline): SQVTM, ANQGSEA. Germline trimming cut 6 bases from V and 4 bases from J; bases unmatched to any gene: 7.

V is TRBV6-5 and J is TRBJ2-7, with a weak D call TRBD2 (6 bases). The CDR3 is 15 residues long. V gave up 10 bases and J gave up 1 base, with 20 bases separating them. Germline lookup yields CDR1 MNHEY and CDR2 SVGAGI. The CDR3 nucleotides are TGTGCCACGGCACCTGCGGGGCGGGGATCCTACGAGCAGTACTTC. Translation gives CATAPAGRGSYEQYF.

This rearrangement joins TRBV4-1 to TRBJ1-1; TRBD1 matches at 12 bases. The CDR3 sequence is 16 residues long. Germline CDR1 and CDR2: MGHRA and YSYEKL. Trimming cost V 1 base and J 10 bases; bases outside gene matches: 10. The CDR3 nucleotides are TGCGCCAGCAGCCAAGGAGGGGGGACAGGGGGCCCTGGAGCTTTCTTT. It codes for CASSQGGGTGGPGAFF.

The rearrangement uses TRBV5-1 and TRBJ2-3, with 7 bases that match TRBD2. There are 17 residues in the CDR3. Germline V gives CDR1 SGHRS, CDR2 YFSETQ. V was pared by 4 bases and J by 1 base, with 12 bases of the junction left unmatched. CDR3 sequence (DNA): TGCGCCAGCAGCCCCGGGCTGGCGGGAGTGGGCACAGATACGCAGTATTTT. It codes for CASSPGLAGVGTDTQYF.

The rearrangement joins TRBV2 to TRBJ1-5; 7 bases line up with TRBD1. The CDR3 totals 14 residues. Per the germline V gene, CDR1 is SNHLY and CDR2 is FYNNEI. The trim removed 3 bases at V and 5 bases at J, leaving 4 bases unmatched. The CDR3 protein is CASSEGDSYQPQHF. For the CDR3, the DNA is TGTGCCAGCAGTGAGGGGGACAGCTATCAGCCCCAGCATTTT.

V and J are TRBV4-1 and TRBJ1-5; 8 bases map to TRBD1. V shed 3 bases and J 5 bases; nucleotides not matched to a gene: 6. The CDR3 totals 15 residues. The V gene's germline CDR1 is MGHRA and CDR2 YSYEKL. The CDR3 sequence is CASSQAGTGHQPQHF. CDR3 in DNA: TGCGCCAGCAGCCAGGCCGGGACAGGTCATCAGCCCCAGCATTTT.

The V gene is TRBV12-3 or TRBV12-4, the J gene TRBJ2-1, with 14 bases identical to TRBD2. Unmatched junction bases numbered 0, after V lost 6 bases and J lost 8 bases. CDR3 length: 13 residues. CDR3 region: CASRTSGRDEQFF. DNA for the CDR3: TGTGCCAGCAGGACTAGCGGGAGGGATGAGCAGTTCTTC.

CDR3 bases: TGTGCCAGCTCTCCCCGTGAGGGGGATGGCTACACCTTC. Protein product: CASSPREGDGYTF. V usage is TRBV18 and J usage is TRBJ1-2; D may be TRBD1 (6 bases). Trimming cost V 6 bases and J 6 bases, with 14 bases left between them. The CDR3 consists of 13 residues. From germline, CDR1 is KGHSH and CDR2 LQKENI.

The genes are TRBV6-5 and TRBJ1-1; no clear D. Trimming removed 6 bases from V and 1 base from J, with 9 bases in between. CDR3 length: 13 amino acids. The germline CDR1 and CDR2 sequences are MNHEY and SVGAGI. The CDR3 DNA sequence: TGTGCCAGCAGCGAGGTGCGGAACACTGAAGCTTTCTTT. Translation: CASSEVRNTEAFF.

J is TRBJ2-3 and V is TRBV7-9; 10 nucleotides agree with TRBD2. The CDR3 is 16 residues long. The J segment lost 0 bases and the V segment lost 6 bases, leaving 6 bases of the junction unmatched. CDR1 is SEHNR and CDR2 is FQNEAQ in the germline V gene (reference sequence). CDR3 sequence: CASSWTSGSSTDTQYF. CDR3 bases: TGTGCCAGCAGTTGGACTAGCGGTTCTAGCACAGATACGCAGTATTTT.

The chain combines TRBV3-1 (or the pseudogene TRBV3-2) with TRBJ2-1, with D possibly being TRBD1 or TRBD2 (6 bases each). Per germline, CDR1 LGHDT and CDR2 YNNKEL (reference sequence). The CDR3 has 18 residues. The V and J ends lost 6 bases and 0 bases respectively, with 21 bases between them. This chain's CDR3 is CASRSWGGTGSSYNEQFF. The CDR3 nucleotides read TGTGCCAGCAGATCTTGGGGAGGTACAGGGAGCTCCTACAATGAGCAGTTCTTC.

This CDR3 is CASSLEPGVYTEAFF. CDR3 nucleotides: TGCGCCAGCAGCTTGGAGCCAGGGGTTTACACTGAAGCTTTCTTT. V usage is TRBV5-1 and J usage is TRBJ1-1; tentative D call: TRBD1 (6 bases). Trimming shortened V by 0 bases and J by 3 bases, and 12 bases separated the two germline ends. Germline V gene lookup returns CDR1 SGHRS and CDR2 YFSETQ. The CDR3 consists of 15 residues.

This chain connects TRBV2 to TRBJ1-1; D is unresolved. CDR1 and CDR2 from the germline V gene are SNHLY and FYNNEI. The CDR3 spans 13 residues. Between the trimmed V and J ends, which lost 6 bases and 3 bases, there was a span of 11 bases. CDR3 coding DNA: TGTGCCAGCAGGTTAAGGGTATACACTGAAGCTTTCTTT. Protein sequence: CASRLRVYTEAFF.

The gene calls are TRBV6-5 and TRBJ2-5; TRBD1 matches at 10 bases. CDR3 length equals 16 residues. Germline V gene data show CDR1 as MNHEY and CDR2 as SVGAGI. With 0 bases clipped from V and 5 bases from J, the junction kept 6 bases outside the gene matches. CDR3 nucleotide sequence: TGTGCCAGCAGTTACTCGGACAGGGGGAATGTGGAGACCCAGTACTTC. It specifies CASSYSDRGNVETQYF.

The rearrangement joins TRBV29-1 to TRBJ2-1; D is unclear. Germline-derived CDR1 and CDR2 are SQVTM and ANQGSEA. Trimming shortened V by 4 bases and J by 2 bases, and 12 bases separated the two germline ends. The CDR3 runs 14 residues. The chain's CDR3 is CSVGTQGPYNEQFF. The CDR3 DNA reads TGCAGCGTTGGGACGCAAGGTCCCTACAATGAGCAGTTCTTC.

This chain uses TRBV15 with TRBJ2-3; perhaps TRBD2 as D (6 bases). Trimming removed 0 bases from V and 0 bases from J, with 19 bases in between. This CDR3 contains 19 residues. Germline V lookup: CDR1 LNHNV, CDR2 YYDKDF (reference sequence). The CDR3 bases are TGTGCCACCAGCAGAGATCGGCCCCCTCGGCGGGAAAGCACAGATACGCAGTATTTT. It yields the protein CATSRDRPPRRESTDTQYF.

The V gene is TRBV27, the J gene TRBJ2-1; weak D call: TRBD2 (5 bases). CDR3 length: 12 residues. Deletions cut 3 bases from V and 9 bases from J, with 9 bases between. Germline V CDR1 and CDR2: MNHEY, SMNVEV (reference sequence). The CDR3 loop reads CASSFPGFEQFF. The CDR3 DNA follows: TGTGCCAGCAGTTTCCCGGGGTTTGAGCAGTTCTTC.

The chain uses TRBV29-1 and TRBJ2-1, with no clear D. V was pared by 3 bases and J by 3 bases, with 21 bases between. Germline CDR1 and CDR2: SQVTM and ANQGSEA. There are 17 residues in the CDR3. The CDR3 protein is CSVDPADAGPNYNEQFF. CDR3 DNA: TGCAGCGTTGATCCGGCTGACGCCGGACCAAACTACAATGAGCAGTTCTTC.

This chain joins TRBV5-4 and TRBJ1-1; tentative D call: TRBD1 (5 bases). Trimming left V 3 bases short and J 6 bases short, with 9 bases between. Germline V gives CDR1 SGHNT, CDR2 YYREEE (reference sequence). The CDR3 totals 12 residues. In DNA form, the CDR3 reads TGTGCCAGCAGCTGGCAGGGTTCTGAAGCTTTCTTT. Protein: CASSWQGSEAFF.

This sequence joins TRBV5-6 and TRBJ2-2; D is uncertain. V was cut by 0 bases and J by 3 bases, with 15 bases left in between. The germline CDR1 and CDR2 sequences are SGHDT and YYEEEE. This CDR3 comprises 17 residues. CDR3 coding DNA: TGTGCCAGCAGCTTGGAGCCTCTAGGTGGGGACACCGGGGAGCTGTTTTTT. It yields the protein CASSLEPLGGDTGELFF.

This chain connects TRBV6-5 to TRBJ1-5; no clear D. In germline, CDR1 is MNHEY, CDR2 SVGAGI. The CDR3 consists of 13 residues. The V end was cut by 8 bases, the J end by 6 bases, with 14 bases between. The CDR3 spells CASGPASGQPQHF. CDR3 nucleotide sequence: TGTGCCAGCGGGCCTGCGTCGGGTCAGCCCCAGCATTTT.

The J gene is TRBJ1-2, the V gene TRBV24-1; TRBD1 might be the D (6 bases). The CDR3 has 14 amino acids. Per the germline V gene, CDR1 is KGHDR and CDR2 is SFDVKD. V was trimmed by 3 bases and J by 2 bases, leaving 9 bases between them. CDR3 nucleotides: TGTGCCACCAGTGATGCCACAGGGAACTATGGCTACACCTTC. Translation gives CATSDATGNYGYTF.

This chain connects TRBV24-1 to TRBJ2-7; D ambiguous. Germline lookup yields CDR1 KGHDR and CDR2 SFDVKD. This CDR3 comprises 10 residues. The ends were cut back, 3 bases at V and 5 bases at J, with 1 base in the middle. In DNA form, the CDR3 reads TGTGCCACCAGTGATAACGAGCAGTACTTC. Protein product: CATSDNEQYF.

The rearrangement uses TRBV4-1 and TRBJ1-1; D may be TRBD1 (5 bases). Trimming removed 3 bases from V and 1 base from J, with 12 bases in between. The length of the CDR3 is 15 residues. Per the germline V gene, CDR1 is MGHRA and CDR2 is YSYEKL. The CDR3 sequence: CASSHGGHQNTEAFF. The CDR3 coding sequence is TGCGCCAGCAGCCACGGCGGACACCAGAACACTGAAGCTTTCTTT.